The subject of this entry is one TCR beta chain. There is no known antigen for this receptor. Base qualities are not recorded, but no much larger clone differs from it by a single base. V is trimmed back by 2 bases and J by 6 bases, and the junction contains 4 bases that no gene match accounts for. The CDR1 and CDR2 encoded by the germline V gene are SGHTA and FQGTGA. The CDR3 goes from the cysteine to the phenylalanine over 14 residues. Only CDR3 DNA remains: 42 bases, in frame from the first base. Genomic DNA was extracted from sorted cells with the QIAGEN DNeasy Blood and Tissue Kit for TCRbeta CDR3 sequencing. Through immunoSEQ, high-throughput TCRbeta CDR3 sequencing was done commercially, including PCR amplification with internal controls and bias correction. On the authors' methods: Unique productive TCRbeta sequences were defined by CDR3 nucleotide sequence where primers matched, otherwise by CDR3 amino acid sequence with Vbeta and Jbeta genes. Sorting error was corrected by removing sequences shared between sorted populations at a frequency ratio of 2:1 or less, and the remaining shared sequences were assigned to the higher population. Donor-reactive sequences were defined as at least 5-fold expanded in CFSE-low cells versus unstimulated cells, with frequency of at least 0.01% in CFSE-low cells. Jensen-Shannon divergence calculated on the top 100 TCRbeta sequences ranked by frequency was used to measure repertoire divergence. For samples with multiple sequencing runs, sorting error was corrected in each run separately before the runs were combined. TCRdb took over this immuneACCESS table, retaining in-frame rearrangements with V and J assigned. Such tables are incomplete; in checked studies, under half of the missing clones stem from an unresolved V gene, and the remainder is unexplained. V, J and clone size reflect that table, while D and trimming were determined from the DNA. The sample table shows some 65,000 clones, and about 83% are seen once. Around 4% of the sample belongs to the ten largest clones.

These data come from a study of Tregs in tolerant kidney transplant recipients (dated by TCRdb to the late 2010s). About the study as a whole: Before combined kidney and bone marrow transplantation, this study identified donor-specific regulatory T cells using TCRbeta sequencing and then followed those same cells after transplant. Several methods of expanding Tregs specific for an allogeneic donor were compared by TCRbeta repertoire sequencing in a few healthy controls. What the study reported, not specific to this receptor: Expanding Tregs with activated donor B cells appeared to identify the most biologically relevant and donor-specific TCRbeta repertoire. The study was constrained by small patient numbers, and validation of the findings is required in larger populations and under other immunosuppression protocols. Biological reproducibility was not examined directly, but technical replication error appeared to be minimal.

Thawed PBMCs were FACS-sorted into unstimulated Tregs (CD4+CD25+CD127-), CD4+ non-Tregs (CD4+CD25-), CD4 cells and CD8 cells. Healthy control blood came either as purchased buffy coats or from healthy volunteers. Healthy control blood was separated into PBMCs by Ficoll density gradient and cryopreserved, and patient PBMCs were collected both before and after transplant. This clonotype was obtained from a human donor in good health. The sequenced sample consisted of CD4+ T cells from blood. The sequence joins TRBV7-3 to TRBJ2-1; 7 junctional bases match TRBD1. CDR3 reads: CASSLGGQTNEQFF. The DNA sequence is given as TGTGCCAGCAGCTTAGGGGGACAGACCAATGAGCAGTTCTTC. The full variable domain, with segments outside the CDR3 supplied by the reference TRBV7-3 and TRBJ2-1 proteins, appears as GAGVSQTPSNKVTEKGKYVELRCDPISGHTALYWYRQSLGQGPEFLIYFQGTGAADDSGLPNDRFFAVRPEGSVSTLKIQRTERGDSAVYLCASSLGGQTNEQFFGPGTRLTVL.